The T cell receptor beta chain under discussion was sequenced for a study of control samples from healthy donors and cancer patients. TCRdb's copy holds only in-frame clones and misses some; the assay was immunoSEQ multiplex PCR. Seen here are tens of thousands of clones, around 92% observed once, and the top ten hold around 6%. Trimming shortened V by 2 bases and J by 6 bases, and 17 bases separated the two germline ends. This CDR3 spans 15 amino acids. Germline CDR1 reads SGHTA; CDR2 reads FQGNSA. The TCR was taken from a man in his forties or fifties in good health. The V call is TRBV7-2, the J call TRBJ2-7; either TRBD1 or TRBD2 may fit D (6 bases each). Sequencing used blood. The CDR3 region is CASSLSGGRGGEQYF. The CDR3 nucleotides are TGTGCCAGCAGCTTAAGTGGGGGCAGGGGAGGCGAGCAGTACTTC. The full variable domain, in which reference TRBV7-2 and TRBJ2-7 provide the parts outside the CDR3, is GAGVSQSPSNKVTEKGKDVELRCDPISGHTALYWYRQSLGQGLEFLIYFQGNSAPDKSGLPSDRFSAERTGGSVSTLTIQRTQQEDSAVYLCASSLSGGRGGEQYFGPGTRLTVT.